Listed below are T cell receptor beta chains from one sample, sequenced in a study of blood T cell repertoires in COVID-19. Measured with immunoSEQ multiplex PCR; TCRdb has only the in-frame clones, and not every one. The sample includes around 320,000 clones, about nine tenths of them seen just once. The sequenced material came from peripheral blood. Receptor source: a woman younger than 45 with COVID-19, enrolled during active disease. Both conserved end residues are part of each CDR3. The D gene is left open where the match is weak. Clone size appears in some rows only: once, few, many, or a class for an expanded clone.

V: TRBV19
size: -
J: TRBJ1-1
D: TRBD1
CDR3: CASSAGQGTEAFF
DNA: TGTGCCAGTAGTGCGGGACAGGGGACTGAAGCTTTCTTT

V: TRBV9
size: once
J: TRBJ1-2
D: -
CDR3: CASSASSGGYTF
DNA: TGTGCCAGCAGCGCCTCCTCTGGCGGCTACACCTTC

V: TRBV7-8
size: -
J: TRBJ1-6
D: -
CDR3: CASSARGASYNSPLHF
DNA: TGTGCCAGCAGCGCCCGGGGGGCATCCTATAATTCACCCCTCCACTTT

V: TRBV10-3
size: -
J: TRBJ2-3
D: TRBD2
CDR3: CAISELSAGGPDTQYF
DNA: TGTGCCATCAGTGAACTGTCAGCGGGGGGGCCAGATACGCAGTATTTT

V: TRBV21-1
size: -
J: TRBJ2-7
D: -
CDR3: CASSILRQVNSYEQYF
DNA: TGTGCCAGCAGCATCCTCCGACAGGTAAATTCCTACGAGCAGTACTTC

V: TRBV19
size: -
J: TRBJ1-2
D: -
CDR3: CASSAHRVSGGYTF
DNA: TGTGCCAGTAGCGCCCACAGGGTCAGTGGGGGCTACACCTTC

V: TRBV5-1
size: -
J: TRBJ2-1
D: TRBD1
CDR3: CASSLIRQGVDNEQFF
DNA: TGCGCCAGCAGCTTGATCCGCCAGGGGGTAGACAATGAGCAGTTCTTC

V: TRBV5-5
size: -
J: TRBJ2-3
D: -
CDR3: CASSSLGGFGTDTQYF
DNA: TGTGCCAGCAGCTCGCTTGGGGGGTTCGGCACAGATACGCAGTATTTT

V: TRBV27
size: -
J: TRBJ2-3
D: TRBD2
CDR3: CASRFLAGEIHTQYF
DNA: TGTGCCAGCAGATTCCTAGCGGGGGAGATCCATACGCAGTATTTT

V: TRBV9
size: -
J: TRBJ1-2
D: -
CDR3: CASSVGGNYGYTF
DNA: TGTGCCAGCAGCGTAGGAGGGAACTATGGCTACACCTTC

V: TRBV13
size: once
J: TRBJ2-7
D: TRBD2
CDR3: CASSLGKAGQPYF
DNA: TGTGCCAGCAGCTTAGGGAAAGCGGGGCAGCCGTACTTC

V: TRBV29-1
size: -
J: TRBJ2-5
D: -
CDR3: CSSSGDKILGTQYF
DNA: TGCAGCTCCTCCGGGGACAAGATACTCGGGACCCAGTACTTC

V: TRBV24-1
size: once
J: TRBJ2-5
D: TRBD1
CDR3: CATSDWRGGAETQYF
DNA: TGTGCCACCAGTGATTGGCGAGGGGGCGCAGAGACCCAGTACTTC

V: TRBV27
size: few
J: TRBJ2-7
D: TRBD1
CDR3: CASSRSDRGRNEQYF
DNA: TGTGCCAGCAGCCGGTCGGACAGGGGTCGGAACGAGCAGTACTTC

V: TRBV19
size: -
J: TRBJ2-7
D: -
CDR3: CASSRTALTSYEQYF
DNA: TGTGCCAGTAGTAGGACAGCCTTAACGTCCTACGAGCAGTACTTC

V: TRBV14
size: -
J: TRBJ2-5
D: -
CDR3: CASSLIRGIQETQYF
DNA: TGTGCCAGCAGCCTCATACGGGGAATCCAAGAGACCCAGTACTTC

V: TRBV4-1
size: -
J: TRBJ1-1
D: -
CDR3: CASSRNMGDTEAFF
DNA: TGCGCCAGCAGCCGAAACATGGGAGACACTGAAGCTTTCTTT

V: TRBV9
size: once
J: TRBJ2-5
D: TRBD1
CDR3: CASSVEGRGHQETQYF
DNA: TGTGCCAGCAGCGTAGAAGGCAGGGGGCACCAAGAGACCCAGTACTTC

V: TRBV10-2
size: once
J: TRBJ2-2
D: TRBD2
CDR3: CASRLAGPSNTGELFF
DNA: TGCGCCAGCAGACTAGCGGGGCCCTCGAACACCGGGGAGCTGTTTTTT

V: TRBV28
size: -
J: TRBJ2-7
D: TRBD1
CDR3: CATLPAPGQGRIYEQYF
DNA: TGTGCCACCCTACCGGCACCGGGACAGGGGAGGATCTACGAGCAGTACTTC

V: TRBV7-2
size: -
J: TRBJ2-7
D: -
CDR3: CASSFFQGGEQYF
DNA: TGTGCCAGCAGCTTCTTCCAGGGAGGCGAGCAGTACTTC

V: TRBV5-6
size: -
J: TRBJ1-4
D: TRBD1
CDR3: CASSGEQGENEKLFF
DNA: TGTGCCAGCAGCGGGGAACAGGGGGAAAATGAAAAACTGTTTTTT

V: TRBV6-5
size: -
J: TRBJ2-3
D: TRBD2
CDR3: CASTRGGGTDTQYF
DNA: TGTGCCAGCACCCGGGGCGGGGGAACGGATACGCAGTATTTT

V: TRBV4-1
size: -
J: TRBJ2-2
D: TRBD2
CDR3: CASSHDWRGALFANTGELFF
DNA: TGCGCCAGCAGCCATGACTGGCGGGGGGCCCTGTTCGCGAACACCGGGGAGCTGTTTTTT

V: TRBV5-1
size: -
J: TRBJ1-2
D: TRBD1
CDR3: CASSSEPGQNYGYTF
DNA: TGCGCCAGCAGCTCTGAGCCGGGACAGAACTATGGCTACACCTTC

V: TRBV4-1
size: -
J: TRBJ1-6
D: -
CDR3: CASSQDEIDNSPLHF
DNA: TGCGCCAGCAGCCAAGATGAAATAGATAATTCACCCCTCCACTTT

V: TRBV6-5
size: -
J: TRBJ1-2
D: TRBD1
CDR3: CASKLDRVDGYTF
DNA: TGTGCCAGCAAGCTCGACAGGGTGGATGGCTACACCTTC

V: TRBV10-3
size: -
J: TRBJ1-3
D: -
CDR3: CAIRELPSSGNTIYF
DNA: TGTGCCATCAGAGAACTCCCGAGCTCTGGAAACACCATATATTTT

V: TRBV11-2
size: -
J: TRBJ2-7
D: -
CDR3: CASSPLLLKTNYEQYF
DNA: TGTGCCAGCAGCCCTCTCCTCTTAAAGACAAATTACGAGCAGTACTTC

V: TRBV7-2
size: -
J: TRBJ2-2
D: TRBD2
CDR3: CASSYGTSGTGELFF
DNA: TGTGCCAGCAGCTACGGGACTAGCGGGACCGGGGAGCTGTTTTTT

V: TRBV13
size: -
J: TRBJ1-5
D: -
CDR3: CASSLASQPQHF
DNA: TGTGCCAGCAGCTTAGCTAGTCAGCCCCAGCATTTT

V: TRBV28
size: -
J: TRBJ1-2
D: TRBD1
CDR3: CASSSGGKGYTF
DNA: TGTGCCAGCAGCTCAGGGGGGAAGGGCTACACCTTC

V: TRBV18
size: -
J: TRBJ1-2
D: -
CDR3: CASSPGVAGGAGSALYGYTF
DNA: TGTGCCAGCTCACCGGGGGTAGCGGGCGGGGCCGGTTCGGCCCTCTATGGCTACACCTTC

V: TRBV18
size: -
J: TRBJ2-2
D: -
CDR3: CASSLGQFTGELFF
DNA: TGTGCCAGCTCCTTAGGACAGTTTACCGGGGAGCTGTTTTTT

V: TRBV28
size: -
J: TRBJ2-1
D: TRBD2
CDR3: CASSFPRSGDNEQFF
DNA: TGTGCCAGCAGTTTCCCCAGGAGCGGGGACAATGAGCAGTTCTTC

V: TRBV6-5
size: -
J: TRBJ1-5
D: -
CDR3: CASSYSTGQPQHF
DNA: TGTGCCAGCAGTTACTCGACGGGTCAGCCCCAGCATTTT

V: TRBV3-1/TRBV3-2
size: once
J: TRBJ2-7
D: TRBD1
CDR3: CASSHWTGSEQYF
DNA: TGTGCCAGCAGCCACTGGACAGGTAGCGAGCAGTACTTC

V: TRBV20-1
size: -
J: TRBJ2-7
D: -
CDR3: CSALAAYEQYF
DNA: TGCAGTGCACTGGCGGCCTACGAGCAGTACTTC

V: TRBV5-1
size: few
J: TRBJ1-4
D: TRBD1
CDR3: CASSRDSGGEKLFF
DNA: TGCGCCAGCAGCCGGGACAGCGGCGGTGAAAAACTGTTTTTT

V: TRBV30
size: -
J: TRBJ1-2
D: -
CDR3: CAWRGLLGGYTF
DNA: TGTGCCTGGAGGGGGCTCCTCGGTGGCTACACCTTC

V: TRBV7-2
size: once
J: TRBJ1-1
D: -
CDR3: CASSLRRVATEAFF
DNA: TGTGCCAGCAGCTTAAGGAGGGTGGCGACTGAAGCTTTCTTT

V: TRBV5-4
size: -
J: TRBJ2-2
D: TRBD1
CDR3: CASIDRGGELFF
DNA: TGTGCCAGCATTGACAGGGGCGGGGAGCTGTTTTTT

V: TRBV9
size: -
J: TRBJ2-3
D: TRBD2
CDR3: CASKGSRGVGDTQYF
DNA: TGTGCCAGCAAAGGCAGCCGGGGGGTCGGAGATACGCAGTATTTT

V: TRBV3-1/TRBV3-2
size: -
J: TRBJ2-5
D: -
CDR3: CASSQAQLQTQYF
DNA: TGTGCCAGCAGCCAAGCACAGTTACAGACCCAGTACTTC

V: TRBV9
size: -
J: TRBJ2-7
D: -
CDR3: CASSVDPGLLYEQYF
DNA: TGTGCCAGCAGCGTAGACCCCGGACTATTGTACGAGCAGTACTTC

V: TRBV5-1
size: -
J: TRBJ2-2
D: -
CDR3: CASSLARDTGELFF
DNA: TGCGCCAGCAGCTTGGCCCGGGACACCGGGGAGCTGTTTTTT

V: TRBV21-1
size: -
J: TRBJ2-1
D: -
CDR3: CASSNRQGSPITYNEQFF
DNA: TGTGCCAGCAGCAATAGACAGGGTTCTCCCATTACCTACAATGAGCAGTTCTTC

V: TRBV15
size: -
J: TRBJ1-5
D: -
CDR3: CATQGAYSNQPQHF
DNA: TGTGCCACCCAAGGGGCTTATAGCAATCAGCCCCAGCATTTT

V: TRBV6-6
size: -
J: TRBJ2-4
D: TRBD1
CDR3: CASSPISRDRGLIVAKNIQYF
DNA: TGTGCCAGCAGCCCCATCTCCCGGGACAGGGGGCTGATCGTAGCCAAAAACATTCAGTACTTC

V: TRBV5-4
size: once
J: TRBJ1-1
D: -
CDR3: CASSLLGSDTEAFF
DNA: TGTGCCAGCAGCTTGTTAGGGAGTGACACTGAAGCTTTCTTT

V: TRBV10-1
size: -
J: TRBJ1-1
D: -
CDR3: CASTEGGENTEAFF
DNA: TGCGCCAGCACCGAAGGAGGGGAGAACACTGAAGCTTTCTTT

V: TRBV19
size: few
J: TRBJ1-2
D: TRBD1
CDR3: CASSIEGFETGGAGYGYTF
DNA: TGTGCCAGTAGTATAGAAGGGTTCGAGACAGGGGGCGCTGGCTATGGCTACACCTTC

V: TRBV5-5
size: -
J: TRBJ2-7
D: -
CDR3: CASSLTGYSYEQYF
DNA: TGTGCCAGCAGCTTAACAGGGTACTCCTACGAGCAGTACTTC

V: TRBV9
size: -
J: TRBJ2-5
D: -
CDR3: CASSVGALQETQYF
DNA: TGTGCCAGCAGCGTAGGGGCGCTCCAAGAGACCCAGTACTTC

V: TRBV13
size: -
J: TRBJ2-5
D: TRBD1
CDR3: CASSARDRGSGQTQYF
DNA: TGTGCCAGCAGCGCCCGGGACAGGGGCTCGGGCCAGACCCAGTACTTC

V: TRBV2
size: -
J: TRBJ1-2
D: -
CDR3: CASREGGFPGDYGYTF
DNA: TGTGCCAGCAGGGAAGGCGGGTTCCCAGGGGACTATGGCTACACCTTC